The rows below give T cell receptor beta chains drawn from one sample of a study of T cell responses to AZD1222 COVID-19 vaccine. Profiling relied on immunoSEQ multiplex PCR, and the TCRdb table lists in-frame clones only, not all of them. The table includes 90,000 to 150,000 clones, 80% to 95% detected once. Sequencing used peripheral blood, obtained 28 days after the second dose of the MenACWY control vaccine. These receptors all stem from an adult who received the MenACWY meningococcal vaccine as a control. The CDR3 runs from the conserved cysteine through the conserved F or W. The D gene is left open where the match is weak. Part of the rows lack a size; the others show once, few, many or a class for expanded clones.

CASRMDLNTEAFF,TGTGCCAGCCGTATGGACCTGAACACTGAAGCTTTCTTT,TRBV18,-,TRBJ1-1,-
CASINDRGTEAFF,TGTGCCAGCATAAACGACAGGGGCACTGAAGCTTTCTTT,TRBV28,TRBD1,TRBJ1-1,-
CASSEGLAGGYEQYF,TGTGCCAGCAGTGAAGGGCTAGCGGGAGGCTACGAGCAGTACTTC,TRBV2,TRBD2,TRBJ2-7,-
CSASKDAAYGYTF,TGCAGTGCTAGTAAGGACGCCGCTTATGGCTACACCTTC,TRBV20-1,-,TRBJ1-2,-
CASSQDLGNNQPQHF,TGCGCCAGCAGCCAAGATCTAGGGAACAATCAGCCCCAGCATTTT,TRBV4-3,-,TRBJ1-5,-
CASLHGGAIYNEQFF,TGTGCCTCCCTTCACGGGGGGGCAATATACAATGAGCAGTTCTTC,TRBV3-1/TRBV3-2,TRBD2,TRBJ2-1,-
CASSALDRGGTDTQYF,TGTGCCAGCAGCGCATTAGACAGGGGTGGGACAGATACGCAGTATTTT,TRBV5-6,TRBD1,TRBJ2-3,-
CASSPRGLNTEAFF,TGTGCCAGCAGCCCCAGGGGTTTGAACACTGAAGCTTTCTTT,TRBV7-8,-,TRBJ1-1,once
CASRGQGSYNSPLHF,TGTGCCAGTAGGGGACAGGGGTCCTATAATTCACCCCTCCACTTT,TRBV19,TRBD1,TRBJ1-6,-
CASSQDWGAGVGHNEQFF,TGCGCCAGCAGCCAAGATTGGGGCGCGGGAGTGGGACACAATGAGCAGTTCTTC,TRBV4-1,TRBD2,TRBJ2-1,-
CASSTRLAPFSGANVLTF,TGTGCCAGTAGTACGAGACTAGCGCCATTCTCTGGGGCCAACGTCCTGACTTTC,TRBV19,TRBD2,TRBJ2-6,-
CTSSQDLAGLAIRTDHRELFF,TGCACCAGCAGCCAAGATTTGGCAGGACTAGCGATAAGAACGGACCACCGGGAGCTGTTTTTT,TRBV1,-,TRBJ2-2,few
CASSQYGRAYGGSPLHF,TGTGCCAGCAGCCAATACGGCAGGGCGTATGGTGGTTCACCCCTCCACTTT,TRBV3-1/TRBV3-2,-,TRBJ1-6,-
CASGRADNEQFF,TGTGCCAGCGGGAGGGCCGACAATGAGCAGTTCTTC,TRBV9,TRBD2,TRBJ2-1,-
CSVGSAWGEQYF,TGCAGCGTTGGCTCTGCATGGGGAGAGCAGTACTTC,TRBV29-1,-,TRBJ2-7,-
CASRGSRYNEQFF,TGTGCCAGCAGGGGGAGTAGGTACAATGAGCAGTTCTTC,TRBV28,-,TRBJ2-1,-
CASSLSGGQPQHF,TGTGCCAGCAGTTTATCTGGCGGTCAGCCCCAGCATTTT,TRBV27,-,TRBJ1-5,-
CASSTQNTEAFF,TGTGCCAGTAGTACCCAGAACACTGAAGCTTTCTTT,TRBV19,-,TRBJ1-1,-
CASTDGAWKKAFF,TGTGCCAGCACCGATGGGGCCTGGAAAAAAGCTTTCTTT,TRBV6-5,-,TRBJ1-1,few
CASSRQVEFF,TGTGCCAGCAGTAGACAGGTGGAGTTCTTC,TRBV2,-,TRBJ2-1,-
CASSLPGQGYTGELFF,TGTGCCAGCAGCTTACCGGGACAGGGATATACCGGGGAGCTGTTTTTT,TRBV5-4,TRBD1,TRBJ2-2,-
CASSEQGENYEQYF,TGTGCCAGCAGTGAACAGGGGGAGAACTACGAGCAGTACTTC,TRBV2,TRBD1,TRBJ2-7,once
CASSVDEDPSSYEQYF,TGTGCCAGCAGCGTAGACGAAGACCCAAGCTCCTACGAGCAGTACTTC,TRBV9,-,TRBJ2-7,-
CASSQGPGGYEQYF,TGCGCCAGCAGCCAAGGGCCTGGGGGGTACGAGCAGTACTTC,TRBV4-1,-,TRBJ2-7,many
CASSPAGGYNSPLHF,TGCGCCAGCAGCCCGGCAGGGGGCTATAATTCACCCCTCCACTTT,TRBV5-1,TRBD1,TRBJ1-6,-
CASSHIQGRLNTEAFF,TGTGCCAGCAGCCACATACAGGGGCGGTTGAACACTGAAGCTTTCTTT,TRBV5-6,TRBD1,TRBJ1-1,-
CASTWYQETQYF,TGTGCCAGCACCTGGTACCAAGAGACCCAGTACTTC,TRBV7-9,-,TRBJ2-5,-
CASSLGDGTGATLYGYTF,TGCGCCAGCAGCTTGGGGGACGGGACAGGGGCGACCCTCTATGGCTACACCTTC,TRBV5-1,TRBD1,TRBJ1-2,once
CASKTDTDTQYF,TGTGCCAGCAAGACAGACACAGATACGCAGTATTTT,TRBV2,-,TRBJ2-3,-
CASSQLTGGTEAFF,TGTGCCAGCTCCCAATTAACAGGGGGCACTGAAGCTTTCTTT,TRBV18,TRBD1,TRBJ1-1,-
CASSLSQGYTEAFF,TGTGCCAGCAGTTTGTCACAGGGCTACACTGAAGCTTTCTTT,TRBV27,-,TRBJ1-1,-
CASSPQGAGEQFF,TGTGCCAGCAGCCCCCAGGGGGCAGGGGAGCAGTTCTTC,TRBV6-2/TRBV6-3,TRBD1,TRBJ2-1,-
CASSGGGDRYYGYTF,TGTGCCAGCAGTGGGGGGGGCGACAGGTATTATGGCTACACCTTC,TRBV27,-,TRBJ1-2,-
CASSAGTATYEQYF,TGTGCCAGCAGCGCCGGGACGGCAACATACGAGCAGTACTTC,TRBV28,-,TRBJ2-7,-
CATSRDGQRWLTDTQYF,TGTGCCACCAGCAGAGATGGCCAGCGTTGGTTGACAGATACGCAGTATTTT,TRBV15,-,TRBJ2-3,-
CASSLVLSDSGNTIYF,TGTGCCAGCAGCTTAGTTCTATCAGACTCTGGAAACACCATATATTTT,TRBV7-6,-,TRBJ1-3,-
CAAAGGPNEKLFF,TGTGCAGCGGCAGGGGGACCTAATGAAAAACTGTTTTTT,TRBV15,TRBD1,TRBJ1-4,-
CASSPLLGDPRSGYTF,TGCGCCAGCAGCCCCCTGCTCGGGGATCCGCGGTCTGGCTACACCTTC,TRBV4-3,-,TRBJ1-2,-
CASSQDSGRQETQYF,TGTGCCAGCAGCCAAGACTCAGGTCGCCAAGAGACCCAGTACTTC,TRBV14,-,TRBJ2-5,-
CSFATRWWEGLEQFF,TGCAGCTTTGCGACCCGGTGGTGGGAGGGCCTTGAGCAGTTCTTC,TRBV29-1,TRBD2,TRBJ2-1,-
CSVEQGATIQYF,TGCAGCGTTGAACAGGGGGCTACCATTCAGTACTTC,TRBV29-1,TRBD1,TRBJ2-4,-